Given below is one TCR beta chain in context. Its antigen remains unknown. Amplification by 5'RACE using constant-segment primers produced TCR alpha and TCR beta cDNA libraries that carried sample barcodes and UMIs. TCRdb processed the 5' RACE reads anew with MiXCR; each CDR3 protein has one entry. The sample lists roughly 200,000 distinct CDR3 sequences; under 20% were seen once. These data originate in a study of T-cell memory formation after mild COVID-19. The study's findings and limits: Second-wave clones peaking on day 37 lacked confirmed SARS-CoV-2 specificity. CD4+ bias marked clones expanding day 15 to 37, unlike balanced contracting clones.

CDR3 length: 13 residues. The germline V gene has CDR1 DFQATT and CDR2 SNEGSKA (reference sequence). The V end lost 2 bases, the J end lost 4 bases, and 12 bases lay between the germline ends. This receptor was identified in an adult woman who had mild COVID-19 (a few samples of this study predate the infection). Cell type and time point are not known. Sequenced sample: PBMCs or a T cell subset sorted from them (not recorded which). The rearrangement joins TRBV20-1 to TRBJ2-7; the D call may be TRBD1 or TRBD2 (6 bases each). The CDR3 reads CSARRGAPYEQYF. The CDR3 DNA sequence: TGCAGTGCTAGAAGGGGGGCACCTTACGAGCAGTACTTC.